The TCR beta chain under discussion was sequenced for a study of T cell repertoires in cytomegalovirus infection. Whole-study context: Researchers turned to recently identified HLA-C-restricted CMV epitopes as well as well-studied HLA-B-restricted ones. CMV infection together with matching HLA type was indicated by public TCR beta signatures. The study's findings and limits: HLA-C-restricted CMV-specific TCR beta clonotypes were dominant in the ex vivo response. Identification of carriers of CMV plus the relevant HLA was achieved through cumulative public TCR beta family frequency.

In this sample, this clonotype turned up a few times. The antigen is undetermined. One entry per CDR3 protein results from TCRdb running MiXCR on the reads. The data contain about 890,000 distinct CDR3 sequences, around a third of them singletons. V lost 2 bases and J lost 10; bases outside the gene matches: 7. Germline V gene lookup returns CDR1 SGHVS and CDR2 FQNEAQ. The CDR3 contains 15 residues. This TCR derives from a human donor in good health (CMV status not recorded). Some clones in this sample may be carry-over from other donors' samples. The rearrangement joins TRBV7-8 to TRBJ1-6; TRBD1 agrees at 8 bases. This specimen consisted of cultured CD8+ T cells from PBMCs, obtained from culture after CMV antigen stimulation. The CDR3 is CASSLRTGRDSPLHF. The DNA for the CDR3 is TGTGCCAGCAGCTTAAGGACAGGGAGAGACTCACCCCTCCACTTT.